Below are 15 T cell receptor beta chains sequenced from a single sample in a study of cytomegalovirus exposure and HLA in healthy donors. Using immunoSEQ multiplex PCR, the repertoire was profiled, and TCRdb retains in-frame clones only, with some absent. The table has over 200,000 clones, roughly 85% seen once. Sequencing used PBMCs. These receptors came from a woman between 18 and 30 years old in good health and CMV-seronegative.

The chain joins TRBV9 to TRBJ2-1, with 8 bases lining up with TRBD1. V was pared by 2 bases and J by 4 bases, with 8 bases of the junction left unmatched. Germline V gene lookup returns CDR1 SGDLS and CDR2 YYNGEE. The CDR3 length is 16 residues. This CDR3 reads CASSVGTGTGYNEQFF. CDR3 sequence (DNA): TGTGCCAGCAGCGTTGGGACCGGGACAGGATACAATGAGCAGTTCTTC.

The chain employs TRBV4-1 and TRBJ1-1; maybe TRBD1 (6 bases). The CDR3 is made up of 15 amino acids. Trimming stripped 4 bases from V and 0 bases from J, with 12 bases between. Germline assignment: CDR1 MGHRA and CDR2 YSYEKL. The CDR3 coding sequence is TGCGCCAGCAGCCTTACGGACAGATTGAACACTGAAGCTTTCTTT. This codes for CASSLTDRLNTEAFF.

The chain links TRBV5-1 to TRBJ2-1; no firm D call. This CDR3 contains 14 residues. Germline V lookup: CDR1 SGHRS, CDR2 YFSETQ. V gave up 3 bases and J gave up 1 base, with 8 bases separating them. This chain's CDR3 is CASSSDGSYNEQFF. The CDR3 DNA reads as TGCGCCAGCAGCTCCGACGGTTCCTACAATGAGCAGTTCTTC.

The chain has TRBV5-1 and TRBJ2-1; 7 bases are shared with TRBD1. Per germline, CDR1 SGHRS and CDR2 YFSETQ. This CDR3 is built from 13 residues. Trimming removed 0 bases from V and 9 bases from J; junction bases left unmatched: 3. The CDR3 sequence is CASSLVAGGEQFF. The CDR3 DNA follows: TGCGCCAGCAGCTTGGTGGCAGGGGGTGAGCAGTTCTTC.

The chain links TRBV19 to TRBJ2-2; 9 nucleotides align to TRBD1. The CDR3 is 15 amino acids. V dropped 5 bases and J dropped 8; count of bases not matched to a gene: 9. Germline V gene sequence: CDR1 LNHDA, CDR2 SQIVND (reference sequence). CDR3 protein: CASSPMGTGNGELFF. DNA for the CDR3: TGTGCCAGTAGTCCCATGGGGACAGGGAATGGGGAGCTGTTTTTT. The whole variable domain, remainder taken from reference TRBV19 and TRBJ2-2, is DGGITQSPKYLFRKEGQNVTLSCEQNLNHDAMYWYRQDPGQGLRLIYYSQIVNDFQKGDIAEGYSVSREKKESFPLTVTSAQKNPTAFYLCASSPMGTGNGELFFGEGSRLTVL.

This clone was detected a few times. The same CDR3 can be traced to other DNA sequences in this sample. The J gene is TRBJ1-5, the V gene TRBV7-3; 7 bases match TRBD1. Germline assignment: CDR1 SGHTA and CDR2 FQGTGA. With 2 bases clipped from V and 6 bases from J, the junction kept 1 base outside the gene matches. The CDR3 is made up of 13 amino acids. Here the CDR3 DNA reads TGTGCCAGCAGCTTACAGGGGGGTCAGCCCCAGCATTTT. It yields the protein CASSLQGGQPQHF.

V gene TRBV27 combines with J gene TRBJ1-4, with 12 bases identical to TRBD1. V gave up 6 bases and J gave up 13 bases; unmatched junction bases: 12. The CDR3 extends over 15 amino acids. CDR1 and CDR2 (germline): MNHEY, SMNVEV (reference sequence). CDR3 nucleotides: TGTGCCAGCAGACCCACCGGGACAGGGGGCTGGGGACTGTTTTTT. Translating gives CASRPTGTGGWGLFF.

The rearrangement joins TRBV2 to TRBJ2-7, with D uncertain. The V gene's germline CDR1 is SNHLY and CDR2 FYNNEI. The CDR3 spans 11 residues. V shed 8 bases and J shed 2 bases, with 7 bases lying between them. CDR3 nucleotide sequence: TGTGCCAGCCAGGACCCCTACGAGCAGTACTTC. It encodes CASQDPYEQYF.

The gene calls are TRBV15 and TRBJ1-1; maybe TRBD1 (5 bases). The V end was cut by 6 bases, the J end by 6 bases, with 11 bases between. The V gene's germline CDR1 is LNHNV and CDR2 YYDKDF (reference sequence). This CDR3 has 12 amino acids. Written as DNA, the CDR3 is TGTGCCACCAGTCACGCGGGGCCTGAAGCTTTCTTT. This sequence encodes CATSHAGPEAFF.

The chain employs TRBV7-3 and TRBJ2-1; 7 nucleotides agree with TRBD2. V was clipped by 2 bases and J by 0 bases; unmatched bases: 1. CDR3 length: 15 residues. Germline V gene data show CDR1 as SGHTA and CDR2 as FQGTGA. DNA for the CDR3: TGTGCCAGCAGCTTACTAGCGGCCTCCTACAATGAGCAGTTCTTC. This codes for CASSLLAASYNEQFF.

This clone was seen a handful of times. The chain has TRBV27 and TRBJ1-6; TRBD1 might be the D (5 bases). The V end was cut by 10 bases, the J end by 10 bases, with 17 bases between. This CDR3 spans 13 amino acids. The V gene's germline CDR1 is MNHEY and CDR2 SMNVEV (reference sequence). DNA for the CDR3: TGTGCCACCGGGGAACTCAGGGTCTCACCCCTCCACTTT. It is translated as CATGELRVSPLHF.

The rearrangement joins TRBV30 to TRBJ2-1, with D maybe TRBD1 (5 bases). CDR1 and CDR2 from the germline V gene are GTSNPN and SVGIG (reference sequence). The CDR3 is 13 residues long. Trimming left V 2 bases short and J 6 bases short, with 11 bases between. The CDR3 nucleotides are TGTGCCTGGAGTTTCGGTCAGGGCAATGAGCAGTTCTTC. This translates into CAWSFGQGNEQFF.

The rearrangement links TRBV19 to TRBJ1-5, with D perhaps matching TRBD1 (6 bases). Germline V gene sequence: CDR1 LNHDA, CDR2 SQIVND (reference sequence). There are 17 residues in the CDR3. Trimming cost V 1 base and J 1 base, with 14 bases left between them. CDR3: CASSIAYRAVSNQPQHF. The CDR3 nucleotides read TGTGCCAGTAGTATAGCCTACAGGGCCGTCAGCAATCAGCCCCAGCATTTT.

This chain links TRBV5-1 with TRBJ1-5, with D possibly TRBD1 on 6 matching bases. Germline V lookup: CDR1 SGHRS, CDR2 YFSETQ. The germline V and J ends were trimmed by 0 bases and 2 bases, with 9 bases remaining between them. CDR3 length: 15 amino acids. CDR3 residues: CASSLGPGGNQPQHF. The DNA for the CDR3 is TGCGCCAGCAGCTTGGGTCCAGGGGGCAATCAGCCCCAGCATTTT.

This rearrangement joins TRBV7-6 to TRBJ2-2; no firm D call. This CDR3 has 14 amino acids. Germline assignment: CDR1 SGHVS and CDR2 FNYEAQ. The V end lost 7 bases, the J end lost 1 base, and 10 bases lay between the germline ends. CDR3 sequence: CASTPQRNTGELFF. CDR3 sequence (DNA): TGTGCCAGCACCCCCCAGAGGAACACCGGGGAGCTGTTTTTT.